The 25 T cell receptor beta chains given below trace back to one sample, sequenced in a study of cytomegalovirus exposure and HLA in healthy donors. PCR amplification relied on 60 Vbeta primers (plus 13 Jbeta primers). Sequenced by immunoSEQ multiplex PCR; TCRdb stores in-frame clones only, minus some. The sample has about 110,000 clones; over 60% are singletons. Sequencing used PBMCs. The origin of the receptors is a woman aged 45-59 years in good health and CMV-seropositive.

The chain has TRBV7-2 and TRBJ1-6; D gene uncertain. Trimming took 3 bases from V and 6 from J, leaving 9 bases between them. CDR3 length: 14 residues. Per the germline V gene, CDR1 is SGHTA and CDR2 is FQGNSA. DNA of the CDR3: TGTGCCAGCAGCTTTGAGACAATTAATTCACCCCTCCACTTT. Protein sequence: CASSFETINSPLHF.

The chain carries TRBV28 and TRBJ1-5, with D perhaps matching TRBD1 (5 bases). CDR3 length: 14 amino acids. V was cut by 4 bases and J by 5 bases, with 12 bases left in between. Germline CDR1 is MDHEN and CDR2 is SYDVKM. CDR3 nucleotides: TGTGCCAGCAGTTATGGGACGGGGGATCAGCCCCAGCATTTT. Protein product: CASSYGTGDQPQHF. Together with reference TRBV28 and TRBJ1-5, the CDR3 gives the full variable domain: DVKVTQSSRYLVKRTGEKVFLECVQDMDHENMFWYRQDPGLGLRLIYFSYDVKMKEKGDIPEGYSVSREKKERFSLILESASTNQTSMYLCASSYGTGDQPQHFGDGTRLSIL.

This rearrangement joins TRBV5-1 to TRBJ1-3; a possible D gene is TRBD1 (6 bases). The ends were cut back, 4 bases at V and 0 bases at J, with 11 bases in the middle. The CDR3 consists of 15 residues. CDR1 is SGHRS and CDR2 is YFSETQ in the germline V gene. The CDR3 DNA reads TGCGCCAGCAGCCCATGGACAGACTCTGGAAACACCATATATTTT. Encoded protein: CASSPWTDSGNTIYF.

The J gene is TRBJ2-5, the V gene TRBV7-9; TRBD2 matches at 7 bases. Unmatched junction bases numbered 11, after V lost 5 bases and J lost 5 bases. This CDR3 comprises 15 residues. The V gene's germline CDR1 is SEHNR and CDR2 FQNEAQ (reference sequence). CDR3 nucleotide sequence: TGTGCCAGCAGCCCTCAGACTAGCCGGAGGGAGACCCAGTACTTC. Its protein product is CASSPQTSRRETQYF.

The rearrangement joins TRBV7-2 to TRBJ2-1, with 7 bases matching TRBD2. The CDR3 spans 17 residues. J gave up 0 bases and V 1 base, and 6 bases lay outside the gene matches. In germline, CDR1 is SGHTA, CDR2 FQGNSA. The CDR3 is CASSLEVGGSSYNEQFF. In nucleotides, the CDR3 is TGTGCCAGCAGCTTAGAGGTCGGGGGGAGCTCCTACAATGAGCAGTTCTTC.

The rearrangement uses TRBV5-1 and TRBJ2-2, with 8 bases fitting TRBD2. The germline CDR1 and CDR2 sequences are SGHRS and YFSETQ. The CDR3 loop spans 17 amino acids. Trimming took 6 bases from V and 0 from J; bases not matched to a gene: 10. The CDR3 DNA is TGCGCCAGCAACCTTCTCGCGGGGGGCCCGAACACCGGGGAGCTGTTTTTT. Protein sequence: CASNLLAGGPNTGELFF. The variable domain in full, with the rest retrieved from reference TRBV5-1 and TRBJ2-2, is KAGVTQTPRYLIKTRGQQVTLSCSPISGHRSVSWYQQTPGQGLQFLFEYFSETQRNKGNFPGRFSGRQFSNSRSEMNVSTLELGDSALYLCASNLLAGGPNTGELFFGEGSRLTVL.

V is TRBV14 and J is TRBJ1-1; the match to TRBD1 covers 7 bases. This CDR3 is 19 amino acids long. Germline lookup yields CDR1 SGHDN and CDR2 FVKESK. Germline trimming cut 0 bases from V and 0 bases from J; bases unmatched to any gene: 13. The CDR3 is CASSQDKSGRGRVNTEAFF. The CDR3 nucleotides are TGTGCCAGCAGCCAAGATAAAAGTGGCAGGGGGAGAGTGAACACTGAAGCTTTCTTT.

The CDR3 loop reads CSVEGLLGGTDTQYF. In DNA, the CDR3 is TGCAGCGTTGAAGGCTTACTGGGAGGTACAGATACGCAGTATTTT. The rearrangement joins TRBV29-1 to TRBJ2-3, with a tentative D call TRBD2 (6 bases). The CDR3 is 15 amino acids. V shed 1 base and J shed 3 bases, with 14 bases lying between them. Per germline, CDR1 SQVTM and CDR2 ANQGSEA.

The V and J genes are TRBV27 and TRBJ2-1, with 12 positions matching TRBD2. Looked up from germline, CDR1 is MNHEY and CDR2 is SMNVEV (reference sequence). The length of the CDR3 is 17 residues. After removal of 5 bases from V and 10 bases from J, the junction contained 15 bases not matched to a gene. CDR3 amino acids: CASSLFRTSGGRREQFF. The CDR3 DNA follows: TGTGCCAGCAGTCTATTCCGAACTAGCGGGGGGCGGCGGGAGCAGTTCTTC.

The chain carries TRBV28 and TRBJ2-3, with TRBD2 matching 10 bases. The V gene's germline CDR1 is MDHEN and CDR2 SYDVKM. The CDR3 sequence is 16 residues long. Trimming at V came to 7 bases and at J to 0 bases, leaving 7 bases not matched to a gene. The CDR3 bases are TGTGCCAGCACTTTTCTAGCGGGGGTTAGCACAGATACGCAGTATTTT. This translates into CASTFLAGVSTDTQYF.

The J gene is TRBJ2-3, the V gene TRBV5-1; 9 positions match TRBD1. This CDR3 region has 16 residues. The J segment lost 5 bases and the V segment lost 0 bases, leaving 7 bases of the junction unmatched. Per germline, CDR1 SGHRS and CDR2 YFSETQ. The CDR3 coding sequence is TGCGCCAGCAGCTTGGAAGGGACAGGGTCTGGAGATACGCAGTATTTT. Translated: CASSLEGTGSGDTQYF. The full variable domain, in which reference TRBV5-1 and TRBJ2-3 provide the parts outside the CDR3, is KAGVTQTPRYLIKTRGQQVTLSCSPISGHRSVSWYQQTPGQGLQFLFEYFSETQRNKGNFPGRFSGRQFSNSRSEMNVSTLELGDSALYLCASSLEGTGSGDTQYFGPGTRLTVL.

The chain carries TRBV6-5 and TRBJ1-2; 9 bases line up with TRBD1. The CDR3 has 14 residues. Germline V gene data show CDR1 as MNHEY and CDR2 as SVGAGI. The V and J ends lost 6 bases and 4 bases, in that order; junction bases with no gene match: 6. The CDR3 loop is CASRSGQGSYGYTF. For the CDR3, the DNA is TGTGCCAGCAGATCTGGACAGGGGAGCTATGGCTACACCTTC.

The chain links TRBV7-9 to TRBJ1-4; 7 nucleotides match TRBD1. CDR1 and CDR2 from the germline V gene are SEHNR and FQNEAQ (reference sequence). The junction had 11 bases not matched to a gene; V was cut back by 5 bases and J by 8 bases. There are 15 residues in the CDR3. CDR3 amino acids: CASSPWTGFEEKLFF. DNA for the CDR3: TGTGCCAGCAGCCCCTGGACAGGTTTTGAGGAAAAACTGTTTTTT.

A few counts support this clone. This chain joins TRBV2 and TRBJ1-1; 9 bases match TRBD1. The V and J ends lost 5 bases and 0 bases, in that order; junction bases with no gene match: 4. Germline CDR1 and CDR2: SNHLY and FYNNEI. The CDR3 contains 15 residues. The CDR3 sequence: CASSRDRAMNTEAFF. The DNA of the CDR3 is TGTGCCAGCAGTCGGGACAGGGCCATGAACACTGAAGCTTTCTTT.

A single count supports this clone. This rearrangement joins TRBV7-9 to TRBJ2-1, with D hard to call. The CDR3 is made up of 15 amino acids. Germline lookup yields CDR1 SEHNR and CDR2 FQNEAQ (reference sequence). Trimming pared 0 bases from V and 4 bases from J, leaving 10 bases between. CDR3 sequence (DNA): TGTGCCAGCAGCTTAGCGCAAGCATCGTACAATGAGCAGTTCTTC. Translating gives CASSLAQASYNEQFF.

The rearrangement uses TRBV6-1 and TRBJ2-1; possible D gene TRBD1, 6 bases. The CDR3 covers 14 residues. Trimming pared 8 bases from V and 1 base from J, leaving 12 bases between. The germline gives CDR1 MNHNS, CDR2 SASEGT. The CDR3 is CASVRQVSYNEQFF. The CDR3 DNA reads as TGTGCCAGCGTTAGACAGGTGTCCTACAATGAGCAGTTCTTC.

This clone turned up a few times. The CDR3 sequence: CASSYAAGETYEQYF. The DNA of the CDR3 is TGTGCCAGCAGTTACGCAGCGGGGGAGACGTACGAGCAGTACTTC. The chain employs TRBV6-5 and TRBJ2-7; 8 nucleotides match TRBD2. Germline CDR1 reads MNHEY; CDR2 reads SVGAGI. J gave up 4 bases and V 2 bases, and 7 bases lay outside the gene matches. The CDR3 consists of 15 residues.

The rearrangement joins TRBV27 to TRBJ1-2, with D possibly TRBD1 on 6 matching bases. CDR3 size: 16 residues. V was trimmed by 5 bases and J by 7 bases, leaving 23 bases between them. Germline CDR1 reads MNHEY; CDR2 reads SMNVEV (reference sequence). The CDR3 DNA reads as TGTGCCAGCAGTCGACTCGGGACACACCAGCACGTTGGCTACACCTTC. Its protein is CASSRLGTHQHVGYTF.

This sequence joins TRBV4-1 and TRBJ1-5, with 10 bases fitting TRBD1. The V and J ends lost 1 base and 10 bases, in that order; junction bases with no gene match: 13. CDR3 length: 17 residues. Germline CDR1 reads MGHRA; CDR2 reads YSYEKL. CDR3: CASSQGPGQGRSEPQHF. In nucleotides, the CDR3 is TGCGCCAGCAGCCAAGGTCCGGGACAGGGGAGATCAGAACCCCAGCATTTT.

This clone was seen more than once but under ten times. This sequence joins TRBV29-1 and TRBJ2-7; TRBD2 might be the D (7 bases). The CDR3 consists of 13 residues. Germline V lookup: CDR1 SQVTM, CDR2 ANQGSEA. V lost 6 bases and J lost 2, with 14 bases in between. Here the CDR3 reads CSVWGGNTYEQYF. CDR3 DNA sequence: TGCAGCGTGTGGGGGGGCAATACCTACGAGCAGTACTTC.

This chain connects TRBV30 to TRBJ2-3; possible D gene TRBD2, 6 bases. The CDR3 loop spans 13 amino acids. V was shortened by 2 bases and J by 14 bases, with 20 bases between the two germline ends. Germline V gene data show CDR1 as GTSNPN and CDR2 as SVGIG (reference sequence). CDR3 sequence reads: CAWSPPPGLGPYF. The CDR3, as DNA: TGTGCCTGGAGTCCTCCTCCGGGACTCGGGCCGTATTTT.

The CDR3 reads CASSLSAGSRKLFF. The CDR3 coding sequence is TGTGCCAGCAGTTTGTCGGCGGGAAGTAGAAAACTGTTTTTT. The rearrangement joins TRBV28 to TRBJ1-4, with unresolved D. The germline V gene has CDR1 MDHEN and CDR2 SYDVKM. The ends were cut back, 3 bases at V and 10 bases at J, with 15 bases in the middle. This CDR3 comprises 14 residues.

This clone was detected only a few times. The chain employs TRBV28 and TRBJ2-3; maybe TRBD1 (5 bases). This CDR3 has 16 amino acids. V shed 6 bases and J shed 0 bases, with 16 bases lying between them. Germline V lookup: CDR1 MDHEN, CDR2 SYDVKM. The CDR3 is CASSPREDRSTDTQYF. The DNA of the CDR3 is TGTGCCAGCAGCCCCAGGGAAGACCGGAGCACAGATACGCAGTATTTT.

The rearrangement uses TRBV28 and TRBJ1-2, with a tentative D call TRBD1 (5 bases). Trimming stripped 6 bases from V and 7 bases from J, with 18 bases between. The V gene's germline CDR1 is MDHEN and CDR2 SYDVKM. The CDR3 consists of 14 residues. The CDR3 region is CASRQTGGGIGYTF. Written as DNA, the CDR3 is TGTGCCAGCAGGCAAACAGGTGGTGGGATTGGCTACACCTTC.

This chain uses TRBV7-9 with TRBJ2-2; weak D call: TRBD2 (5 bases). Germline V gene lookup returns CDR1 SEHNR and CDR2 FQNEAQ (reference sequence). With 6 bases removed from V and 1 base from J, the gap between germline ends came to 12 bases. The CDR3 spans 15 residues. For the CDR3, the DNA is TGTGCCAGCAGTCGGCTGGCGGGGAACACCGGGGAGCTGTTTTTT. It is translated as CASSRLAGNTGELFF.